The present TCR beta chain was sequenced within a study of glioma-infiltrating T cells after dendritic cell vaccination. The overall study: Dendritic cells derived from monocytes and pulsed with autologous tumor lysate formed the vaccine.

To note about this clone: Its target is not known.

Study observations and caveats: Few patients contributed both blood and tumor specimens.

The repertoire was sequenced with immunoSEQ multiplex PCR; TCRdb's copy has only in-frame clones and lacks some. The table has 55,000 to 70,000 clones, 82% seen once. The germline V gene has CDR1 GTSNPN and CDR2 SVGIG (reference sequence). CDR3 length: 12 amino acids. V was pared by 6 bases and J by 4 bases, with 12 bases between. None of the glioblastoma patients had an isocitrate dehydrogenase mutation. The rearrangement links TRBV30 to TRBJ2-5, with D possibly being TRBD2 (5 bases). The source of this sequence is a human donor with glioblastoma. Sequencing was performed on blood, taken before dendritic cell vaccination. The CDR3 nucleotides are TGTGCCTGCGTCCCGGCGGGAGAGACCCAGTACTTC. Residues: CACVPAGETQYF.